This T cell receptor (beta chain) comes out of a study of blood T cell repertoires in COVID-19. This clone has a single count. This CDR3 contains 19 residues. Repertoires were generated with immunoSEQ multiplex PCR, while TCRdb's copy carries only in-frame clones and drops some. The data show over 350,000 clones, around nine tenths seen once. Cohorts were based on clinical histories the participants reported. Sequencing was performed on PBMCs or T cells enriched from blood (not recorded which). The chain has TRBV21-1 and TRBJ2-3; no DNA check was done on the table's D call, TRBD2. TRBV21-1 is shown as a pseudogene. The sequence was obtained from a woman under 30 who had recovered from COVID-19. CDR3 in amino acids: CASSKASAGLAGGPDTQYF. CDR3 sequence (DNA): TGTGCCAGCAGCAAAGCATCAGCCGGACTAGCGGGGGGGCCAGATACGCAGTATTTT.